This is a list of T cell receptor beta chains from one sample in a study of early T cells in non-severe SARS-CoV-2 infection. MiXCR was run by TCRdb on the 5' RACE reads, yielding one entry per CDR3 protein. The sample includes about 35,000 distinct CDR3 sequences, around 6.5% of them seen just once. The specimen was whole blood. These receptors came from an adult who was a healthcare worker with PCR-confirmed SARS-CoV-2 infection or an uninfected control (not recorded which). The CDR3 runs from the conserved cysteine through the conserved F or W. A D gene is named only where the DNA matches it firmly. The size entry is marked missing in some rows and otherwise reads once, few, many or a size class.

v_call,clone_size,d_call,j_call,cdr3_nt,cdr3_aa
TRBV24-1,many,NA,TRBJ2-1,TGTGCCACCAGTGATCCAAACCGACAGCCCCCCTACAATGAGCAGTTCTTC,CATSDPNRQPPYNEQFF
TRBV5-1,many,NA,TRBJ2-7,TGCGCCAGCAGCTTGACAGGACCGGCTTACGAGCAGTACTTC,CASSLTGPAYEQYF
TRBV7-3,few,NA,TRBJ2-3,TGTGCCAGCAGCGCCGGACAGAGCACAGATACGCAGTATTTT,CASSAGQSTDTQYF
TRBV5-1,NA,TRBD2,TRBJ2-1,TGCGCCAGCAGCTTGGTCGTGACTAGCGGGAAACGAGAGCAGTTCTTC,CASSLVVTSGKREQFF
TRBV7-3,NA,TRBD1,TRBJ1-1,TGTGCCAGCAGGTCGACAGGGGGCACTGAAGCTTTCTTT,CASRSTGGTEAFF
TRBV5-1,medium-sized,TRBD2,TRBJ2-1,TGCGCCAGCAGCTCGGATAGCGGGAGATTGGGGAATGAGCAGTTCTTC,CASSSDSGRLGNEQFF
TRBV28,many,NA,TRBJ1-4,TGTGCCAGCAGCGCCGGGACTTCGACTAATGAAAAACTGTTTTTT,CASSAGTSTNEKLFF
TRBV12-3/TRBV12-4,NA,TRBD2,TRBJ2-7,TGTGCCAGCAGTTACGGACTAGCGTTAACCTACGAGCAGTACTTC,CASSYGLALTYEQYF
TRBV2,many,TRBD2,TRBJ2-2,TGTGCCAGCATCCCGGGACTAGCCCGGAACACCGGGGAGCTGTTTTTT,CASIPGLARNTGELFF
TRBV10-1,NA,NA,TRBJ2-3,TGCGCCAGCAGTGAGTCTCGTCGGGGCACTACCCCGGCAGATACGCAGTATTTT,CASSESRRGTTPADTQYF
TRBV5-1,many,NA,TRBJ2-7,TGCGCCAGCAGCCCGCCAGACGACACCCACTACGAGCAGTACTTC,CASSPPDDTHYEQYF
TRBV6-5,many,NA,TRBJ1-2,TGTGCCAGCAGTTACTCGAAGGGCTACGGGGATGGCTACACCTTC,CASSYSKGYGDGYTF
TRBV7-8,many,NA,TRBJ2-2,TGTGCCAGCAGCTTAGCGATCGCCACCGGGGAGCTGTTTTTT,CASSLAIATGELFF
TRBV20-1,many,NA,TRBJ2-2,TGCAGTGCTAGCCCCGTGGGGCAGGGCACCGGGGAGCTGTTTTTT,CSASPVGQGTGELFF
TRBV27,many,TRBD1,TRBJ1-1,TGTGCCAGCAGTTCAAAAAACAGGGGAAGCCCTGAAGCTTTCTTT,CASSSKNRGSPEAFF
TRBV4-1,many,TRBD2,TRBJ2-1,TGCGCCAGCAGCCAGCCGGGACTAGCGGGAGATGGGTCCTACAATGAGCAGTTCTTC,CASSQPGLAGDGSYNEQFF
TRBV30,few,TRBD1,TRBJ2-2,TGTGCCTGGAAGACAGGGGGCCTGAACACCGGGGAGCTGTTTTTT,CAWKTGGLNTGELFF
TRBV27,NA,TRBD2,TRBJ2-7,TGTGCCAGCAGTCCGGGGACAGGGACTAGCGGGAGATACGAGCAGTACTTC,CASSPGTGTSGRYEQYF
TRBV6-6,many,NA,TRBJ2-7,TGTGCCAGCAGTTACAAGGTCCCGTCCTCCTACGAGCAGTACTTC,CASSYKVPSSYEQYF
TRBV7-3,many,TRBD2,TRBJ2-1,TGTGCCAGCAGCTTAAGGTTTTGGGGACTAGCGGGAGGTGAGCAGTTCTTC,CASSLRFWGLAGGEQFF
TRBV18,NA,NA,TRBJ2-5,TGTGCCAGCTCACCACGGGTCCTAAAAGAGACCCAGTACTTC,CASSPRVLKETQYF
TRBV20-1,many,TRBD1,TRBJ1-1,TGCAGTGCCCTTAAGACAGGGCGCGGGGAGGAAGCTTTCTTT,CSALKTGRGEEAFF
TRBV3-1,NA,NA,TRBJ2-7,TGTGCCAGCAGCCCCTCCCTATCGGGACACCCTCCCTACGAGCAGTACTTC,CASSPSLSGHPPYEQYF
TRBV28,many,TRBD1,TRBJ2-7,TGTGCCAGCAGTCCCCCGGGACAGGGGTTCTCCTACGAGCAGTACTTC,CASSPPGQGFSYEQYF
TRBV15,many,TRBD2,TRBJ2-2,TGTGCCACCAGCAGAGACCGACTAGCGGTGAACACCGGGGAGCTGTTTTTT,CATSRDRLAVNTGELFF
TRBV6-5,many,NA,TRBJ2-5,TGTGCCAGCAGCACCCAGGGGCCTCAAGAGACCCAGTACTTC,CASSTQGPQETQYF
TRBV29-1,NA,NA,TRBJ1-1,TGCAGCGCCGCCCGACAGGAGAACACTGAAGCTTTCTTT,CSAARQENTEAFF
TRBV20-1,many,NA,TRBJ1-2,TGCAGTGCCGATACAGGGTCCCTTTGGGGCTACACCTTC,CSADTGSLWGYTF
TRBV28,many,NA,TRBJ2-7,TGTGCCGCCTCGATGGCGAACTCCTACGAGCAGTACTTC,CAASMANSYEQYF
TRBV30,many,TRBD1,TRBJ1-2,TGTGCCTGGAGTGTACTTCTTTCAGGGGGCGATGGCTACACCTTC,CAWSVLLSGGDGYTF
TRBV9,medium-sized,TRBD2,TRBJ2-1,TGTGCCAGCAGCGACAGAACTAGCGGGAGTAAGAATGAGCAGTTCTTC,CASSDRTSGSKNEQFF
TRBV28,many,NA,TRBJ2-5,TGTGCCAGCAGTTTATTGGCCACCCGGGTAGGAGACCCGTGGCGAGAGACCCAGTACTTC,CASSLLATRVGDPWRETQYF
TRBV28,many,TRBD2,TRBJ2-1,TGTGCCAGCAGTCCCCCCGGGACTAGCGGCTACAATGAGCAGTTCTTC,CASSPPGTSGYNEQFF
TRBV6-1,many,TRBD2,TRBJ2-1,TGTGCCAGCAGTGCTAGCGGGGAATACAATGAGCAGTTCTTC,CASSASGEYNEQFF
TRBV20-1,many,TRBD2,TRBJ2-7,TGCAGTGCTAGAGGGGAACTAGCGGTAAGCTCCTACGAGCAGTACTTC,CSARGELAVSSYEQYF
TRBV21-1,few,NA,TRBJ2-1,TGTGCCAGCAGCAAAGGAGGCAATGAGCAGTTCTTC,CASSKGGNEQFF
TRBV7-9,medium-sized,NA,TRBJ2-7,TGTGCCAGCAGACAGAACGGACAGCAACTATCCTACGAGCAGTACTTC,CASRQNGQQLSYEQYF
TRBV6-5,many,TRBD1,TRBJ2-4,TGTGCCAGCAGTTATTCCCGGACAGGGAAGGCCAAAAACATTCAGTACTTC,CASSYSRTGKAKNIQYF
TRBV7-3,many,NA,TRBJ2-2,TGTGCCAGCAGCTTAAGGCCAGGGGACAACACCGGGGAGCTGTTTTTT,CASSLRPGDNTGELFF
TRBV28,few,TRBD2,TRBJ2-7,TGTGCCAGCAGTCTAGGGACTACTTACGAGCAGTACTTC,CASSLGTTYEQYF
TRBV10-3,many,NA,TRBJ1-2,TGTGCCATCAGTCCTCCCGGTCCCTATGGCTACACCTTC,CAISPPGPYGYTF
TRBV29-1,few,NA,TRBJ2-3,TGCAGCGGCAAACAAACAGATACGCAGTATTTT,CSGKQTDTQYF
TRBV7-2,many,NA,TRBJ1-3,TGTGCCAGCAGCCTAGCTGGAAACACCATATATTTT,CASSLAGNTIYF
TRBV12-3/TRBV12-4,many,NA,TRBJ2-5,TGTGCCAGCAGTTTGGCTCAAACGCAAGAGACCCAGTACTTC,CASSLAQTQETQYF
TRBV2,few,TRBD1,TRBJ2-7,TGTGCCAGCAGGCTAAGGGACAGGGGGAACGAGCAGTACTTC,CASRLRDRGNEQYF
TRBV7-6,few,TRBD1,TRBJ2-7,TGTGCCAGCAGCGTATCGGACAGGGTCCCAGTCGAGCAGTACTTC,CASSVSDRVPVEQYF
TRBV18,many,NA,TRBJ2-1,TGTGCCAGCTCACTAGAAAATTACAATGAGCAGTTCTTC,CASSLENYNEQFF
TRBV6-4,many,TRBD2,TRBJ2-1,TGTGCCAGCAGTGACATAGCGGGAGGAATGAGTGAGCAGTTCTTC,CASSDIAGGMSEQFF
TRBV15,many,NA,TRBJ2-6,TGTGCCACCAGCAAACAGGGAGGATCCTCTGGGGCCAACGTCCTGACTTTC,CATSKQGGSSGANVLTF
TRBV4-1,many,NA,TRBJ2-7,TGCGCCAGCAGCCAAGATGGGACCAGGGGTCACGAGCAGTACTTC,CASSQDGTRGHEQYF
TRBV29-1,NA,NA,TRBJ1-1,TGCAGCGCCGGACACCTGAACACTGAAGCTTTCTTT,CSAGHLNTEAFF
TRBV18,NA,TRBD1,TRBJ2-3,TGTGCCAGCTCACTACAGGGGGCCGGCACAGATACGCAGTATTTT,CASSLQGAGTDTQYF